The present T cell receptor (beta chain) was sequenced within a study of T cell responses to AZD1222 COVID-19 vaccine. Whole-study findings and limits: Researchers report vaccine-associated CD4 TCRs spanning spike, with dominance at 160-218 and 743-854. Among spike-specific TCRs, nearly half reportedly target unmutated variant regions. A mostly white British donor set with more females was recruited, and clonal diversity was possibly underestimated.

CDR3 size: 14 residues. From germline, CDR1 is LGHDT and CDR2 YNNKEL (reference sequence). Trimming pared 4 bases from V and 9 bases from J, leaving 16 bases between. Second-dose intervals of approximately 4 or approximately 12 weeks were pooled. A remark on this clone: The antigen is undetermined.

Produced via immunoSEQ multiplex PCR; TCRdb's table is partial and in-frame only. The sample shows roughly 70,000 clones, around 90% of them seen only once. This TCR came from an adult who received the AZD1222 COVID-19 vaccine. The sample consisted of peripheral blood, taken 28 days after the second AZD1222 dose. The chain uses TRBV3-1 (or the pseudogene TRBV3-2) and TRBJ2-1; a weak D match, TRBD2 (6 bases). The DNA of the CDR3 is TGTGCCAGCAGCCCCGCGGGGTTCGTGGTTGAGCAGTTCTTC. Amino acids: CASSPAGFVVEQFF.